The 30 T cell receptor beta chains below come from one sample, sequenced in a study of blood T cell repertoires in COVID-19. Assay used: immunoSEQ multiplex PCR; TCRdb lists only in-frame clones, some missing. The sample carries around 200,000 clones, around 86% recorded once. The material sequenced was peripheral blood. Receptors were obtained from a man aged 35-49 years with active or convalescent COVID-19.

The J gene is TRBJ1-1, the V gene TRBV5-1, with 9 bases identical to TRBD1. This CDR3 comprises 21 residues. CDR1 is SGHRS, CDR2 YFSETQ, per germline. V lost 4 bases to trimming and J lost 3 bases; unmatched junction nucleotides: 25. The CDR3: CASSTSNRTGALSLDDTEAFF. The CDR3 coding sequence is TGCGCCAGCAGCACTTCTAATCGGACAGGGGCGTTGAGTTTGGATGACACTGAAGCTTTCTTT.

The chain joins TRBV28 to TRBJ2-7; 9 positions match TRBD2. CDR3 length: 16 amino acids. With V trimmed by 7 bases and J by 4 bases, 14 bases remained unmatched. Germline CDR1 reads MDHEN; CDR2 reads SYDVKM. CDR3 nucleotide sequence: TGTGCCAGCAATCTTAGATCGGCGGGGGGGGAATACGAGCAGTACTTC. Its protein product is CASNLRSAGGEYEQYF.

V is TRBV23-1 and J is TRBJ1-1; D is ambiguous. TRBV23-1 is an open reading frame, and its role is uncertain. This CDR3 is built from 16 residues. V was clipped by 4 bases and J by 2 bases, with 17 bases between them. The CDR3 region has the DNA TGCGCCAGCAGTCTTTTTGCGGGCTGGAAAAACACTGAAGCTTTCTTT. Translating it yields CASSLFAGWKNTEAFF.

V and J are TRBV7-9 and TRBJ2-1, with 7 bases identical to TRBD1. Germline V gives CDR1 SEHNR, CDR2 FQNEAQ (reference sequence). This CDR3 has 18 residues. The junction had 17 bases not matched to a gene; V was cut back by 4 bases and J by 5 bases. The DNA of the CDR3 is TGTGCCAGCAGCTCAACCTTAGTCTACGGGACAGTAAACAATGAGCAGTTCTTC. This encodes CASSSTLVYGTVNNEQFF.

The chain uses TRBV11-3 and TRBJ1-1; no reliable D call. Trimming pared 5 bases from V and 4 bases from J, leaving 20 bases between. The CDR3 extends over 16 amino acids. CDR1 SGHNT and CDR2 YENEEA come from the germline V gene. As DNA, the CDR3 is TGTGCCAGCAGCCCCGAATACGCCACCGGGAGCACTGAAGCTTTCTTT. This translates into CASSPEYATGSTEAFF.

The chain employs TRBV27 and TRBJ1-5; TRBD1 might be the D (5 bases). CDR3 length: 15 amino acids. V lost 6 bases, J lost 0 bases, and 12 bases lay in between. Germline values: CDR1 MNHEY, CDR2 SMNVEV (reference sequence). Written as DNA, the CDR3 is TGTGCCAGCAGGTTACGTCAGGGTAGCAATCAGCCCCAGCATTTT. This translates into CASRLRQGSNQPQHF.

The CDR3 DNA sequence: TGTGCCAGCAGTTCACTGGCGACACCCCTCTATGGCTACACCTTC. This encodes CASSSLATPLYGYTF. J is TRBJ1-2 and V is TRBV6-6; no firm D call. The germline V gene has CDR1 MNHNY and CDR2 SVGAGI (reference sequence). The CDR3 contains 15 residues. Trimming took off 4 bases at V and 4 bases at J, with 16 bases between the two ends.

The chain has TRBV11-3 and TRBJ2-2; 8 nucleotides align to TRBD1. Germline trimming cut 4 bases from V and 1 base from J; bases unmatched to any gene: 2. There are 15 residues in the CDR3. The germline CDR1 and CDR2 sequences are SGHNT and YENEEA. The CDR3 DNA reads as TGTGCCAGCAGCTGGGGGACAGGGAACACCGGGGAGCTGTTTTTT. Its translation: CASSWGTGNTGELFF.

The CDR3 coding sequence is TGTGCCAGCAGCTTGTATCAACAAGCGTGGCAGTACTTC. Translated, it gives CASSLYQQAWQYF. The chain joins TRBV5-5 to TRBJ2-7; D is undetermined. The CDR3 extends over 13 amino acids. From germline, CDR1 is SGHKS and CDR2 YYEKEE (reference sequence). With 1 base removed from V and 9 bases from J, the gap between germline ends came to 14 bases.

The chain recombines TRBV27 with TRBJ1-4, with D possibly being TRBD1 (6 bases). Trimming cost V 6 bases and J 7 bases, with 21 bases left between them. This CDR3 region has 16 residues. The germline CDR1 and CDR2 sequences are MNHEY and SMNVEV (reference sequence). The CDR3 protein is CASSHEPGTPVEKLFF. The CDR3 nucleotides read TGTGCCAGCAGCCATGAACCGGGGACACCAGTTGAAAAACTGTTTTTT.

The chain joins TRBV7-9 to TRBJ2-7, with 8 bases fitting TRBD1. Looked up from germline, CDR1 is SEHNR and CDR2 is FQNEAQ (reference sequence). V was pared by 5 bases and J by 3 bases, with 6 bases of the junction left unmatched. This CDR3 contains 14 residues. CDR3 in amino acids: CASSQGTGNYEQYF. The DNA of the CDR3 is TGTGCCAGCAGCCAAGGGACAGGAAACTACGAGCAGTACTTC.

The gene calls are TRBV7-2 and TRBJ2-1; 8 positions agree with TRBD1. With V trimmed by 7 bases and J by 4 bases, 12 bases remained unmatched. Germline V gene data show CDR1 as SGHTA and CDR2 as FQGNSA. The CDR3 length is 16 residues. The CDR3 nucleotides are TGTGCCAGCAAAGGACAGGGTGGGGGGTGGTACAATGAGCAGTTCTTC. Translated: CASKGQGGGWYNEQFF.

The V and J genes are TRBV6-5 and TRBJ1-2; 8 nucleotides align to TRBD1. The ends lost 6 bases at V and 5 bases at J; junction bases unmatched: 5. CDR1 MNHEY and CDR2 SVGAGI come from the germline V gene. This CDR3 spans 13 amino acids. The CDR3 loop is CASSGGTGYGYTF. CDR3 DNA: TGTGCCAGCAGCGGCGGGACAGGTTATGGCTACACCTTC.

This clone was seen a single time. The chain has TRBV3-1 (or the pseudogene TRBV3-2) and TRBJ1-3, with a possible D match to TRBD1 (6 bases). V lost 8 bases, J lost 0 bases, and 17 bases lay in between. Per the germline V gene, CDR1 is LGHDT and CDR2 is YNNKEL (reference sequence). The CDR3 sequence is 16 residues long. CDR3: CASHQGSGTSGNTIYF. In DNA form, the CDR3 reads TGTGCCAGCCACCAGGGGTCGGGAACCTCTGGAAACACCATATATTTT.

V and J are TRBV30 and TRBJ2-1, with D tentatively TRBD2 (6 bases). CDR3 length equals 13 residues. With 0 bases removed from V and 7 bases from J, the gap between germline ends came to 10 bases. Germline CDR1 GTSNPN, CDR2 SVGIG (reference sequence). The CDR3 protein is CAWSVGGRNEQFF. CDR3 DNA sequence: TGTGCCTGGAGTGTCGGGGGTCGTAATGAGCAGTTCTTC. The full variable domain, completed using reference TRBV30 and TRBJ2-1, is SQTIHQWPATLVQPVGSPLSLECTVEGTSNPNLYWYRQAAGRGLQLLFYSVGIGQISSEVPQNLSASRPQDRQFILSSKKLLLSDSGFYLCAWSVGGRNEQFFGPGTRLTVL.

The J gene is TRBJ1-5, the V gene TRBV30; D may be TRBD1 (5 bases). V was trimmed by 7 bases and J by 7 bases, leaving 14 bases between them. The V gene's germline CDR1 is GTSNPN and CDR2 SVGIG (reference sequence). This CDR3 contains 12 residues. CDR3 in amino acids: CASRESGQPQHF. The CDR3 DNA is TGTGCCTCCAGGGAGAGCGGGCAGCCCCAGCATTTT.

The chain recombines TRBV19 with TRBJ2-5; the D is unclear. Per germline, CDR1 LNHDA and CDR2 SQIVND (reference sequence). V was pared by 1 base and J by 4 bases, with 7 bases between. The CDR3 has 13 residues. In DNA, the CDR3 is TGTGCCAGTAGTATAGGTTCCAGAGAGACCCAGTACTTC. This codes for CASSIGSRETQYF.

V is TRBV5-4 and J is TRBJ1-6; D gene unclear. The CDR3 has 12 residues. Deletions cut 3 bases from V and 4 bases from J, with 2 bases between. Per the germline V gene, CDR1 is SGHNT and CDR2 is YYREEE (reference sequence). This CDR3 reads CASSSYNSPLHF. Written as DNA, the CDR3 is TGTGCCAGCAGCTCTTATAATTCACCCCTCCACTTT. Together with reference TRBV5-4 and TRBJ1-6, the CDR3 gives the full variable domain: ETGVTQSPTHLIKTRGQQVTLRCSSQSGHNTVSWYQQALGQGPQFIFQYYREEENGRGNFPPRFSGLQFPNYSSELNVNALELDDSALYLCASSSYNSPLHFGNGTRLTVT.

The rearrangement uses TRBV6-1 and TRBJ1-5; 7 bases fit TRBD1. CDR3 size: 14 residues. Germline V gives CDR1 MNHNS, CDR2 SASEGT. The J segment lost 5 bases and the V segment lost 1 base, leaving 2 bases of the junction unmatched. CDR3 coding DNA: TGTGCCAGCAGTGAAGGACAGGGCGATCAGCCCCAGCATTTT. It is translated as CASSEGQGDQPQHF.

V gene TRBV11-2 combines with J gene TRBJ2-1, with 9 nucleotides matching TRBD1. CDR3 size: 16 residues. The germline V gene has CDR1 SGHAT and CDR2 FQNNGV. Losses at the gene ends were 1 base for V and 4 bases for J; bases not matched to a gene: 5. CDR3 protein: CASSLGAGTGYNEQFF. CDR3 DNA: TGTGCCAGCAGCTTAGGGGCCGGGACAGGGTACAATGAGCAGTTCTTC.

V usage is TRBV3-1 (or the pseudogene TRBV3-2) and J usage is TRBJ1-1; TRBD1 matches 8 bases. The V segment lost 3 bases and the J segment 4 bases; nucleotides outside the gene matches: 4. Germline V lookup: CDR1 LGHDT, CDR2 YNNKEL (reference sequence). This CDR3 is built from 14 residues. This CDR3 reads CASSHRTGGTEAFF. CDR3 DNA: TGTGCCAGCAGCCATAGAACAGGGGGCACTGAAGCTTTCTTT.

The chain joins TRBV10-2 to TRBJ2-1, with TRBD2 identical over 10 bases. This CDR3 is 15 amino acids long. Trimming took 2 bases from V and 7 from J; bases not matched to a gene: 5. Germline CDR1 WSHSY, CDR2 SAAADI. CDR3 DNA sequence: TGCGCCAGCAGTGAGCTAGCGGGGGAGCCAAATGAGCAGTTCTTC. This gives the protein CASSELAGEPNEQFF.

The rearrangement joins TRBV7-3 to TRBJ1-6; perhaps TRBD1 as D (5 bases). Between the trimmed V and J ends, which lost 3 bases and 10 bases, there was a span of 16 bases. Germline-derived CDR1 and CDR2 are SGHTA and FQGTGA. This CDR3 has 15 amino acids. This CDR3 is CASSFQGQGKSPLHF. The CDR3 region has the DNA TGTGCCAGCAGCTTTCAGGGCCAAGGAAAGTCACCCCTCCACTTT.

The CDR3 nucleotides are TGTGCCGTCCACTGGGACAGGGGGAAAGGTGGCTACACCTTC. This encodes CAVHWDRGKGGYTF. The chain has TRBV10-3 and TRBJ1-2; 11 bases agree with TRBD1. V shed 11 bases and J 7 bases; nucleotides not matched to a gene: 12. CDR1 is ENHRY, CDR2 SYGVKD, per germline. The CDR3 is made up of 14 amino acids.

The chain recombines TRBV30 with TRBJ1-5; D not certain. The CDR3 extends over 12 amino acids. Trimming took off 2 bases at V and 7 bases at J, with 9 bases between the two ends. Looked up from germline, CDR1 is GTSNPN and CDR2 is SVGIG (reference sequence). The chain's CDR3 is CAWSTGYQPQHF. The CDR3 DNA reads as TGTGCCTGGAGTACGGGATACCAGCCCCAGCATTTT.

This rearrangement joins TRBV2 to TRBJ2-7, with 8 bases fitting TRBD1. The CDR3 is made up of 14 amino acids. Losses at the gene ends were 2 bases for V and 6 bases for J; bases not matched to a gene: 6. CDR1 SNHLY and CDR2 FYNNEI come from the germline V gene. CDR3 nucleotide sequence: TGTGCCAGCAGTGAAACAGGGGGAGGCGGCGAGCAGTACTTC. Its translation: CASSETGGGGEQYF.

V usage is TRBV7-3 and J usage is TRBJ1-1, with TRBD1 matching over 7 bases. The CDR3 length is 13 residues. Looked up from germline, CDR1 is SGHTA and CDR2 is FQGTGA. With 4 bases clipped from V and 5 bases from J, the junction kept 4 bases outside the gene matches. In DNA, the CDR3 is TGTGCCAGCAGCTCTACAGGGGCTACTGAAGCTTTCTTT. This sequence encodes CASSSTGATEAFF. Supplemented by reference TRBV7-3 and TRBJ1-1, the full variable domain reads GAGVSQTPSNKVTEKGKYVELRCDPISGHTALYWYRQSLGQGPEFLIYFQGTGAADDSGLPNDRFFAVRPEGSVSTLKIQRTERGDSAVYLCASSSTGATEAFFGQGTRLTVV.

The chain is built from TRBV5-1 and TRBJ2-2; D is unresolved. In germline, CDR1 is SGHRS, CDR2 YFSETQ. Trimming took off 0 bases at V and 4 bases at J, with 4 bases between the two ends. The CDR3 covers 13 residues. CDR3 region: CASSLDLTGELFF. In DNA form, the CDR3 reads TGCGCCAGCAGCTTGGATCTCACCGGGGAGCTGTTTTTT.

V and J are TRBV4-1 and TRBJ2-7, with 10 bases that match TRBD1. The CDR3 covers 14 residues. The trim removed 4 bases at V and 3 bases at J, leaving 3 bases unmatched. Looked up from germline, CDR1 is MGHRA and CDR2 is YSYEKL. The CDR3 sequence is CASSRDRGFYEQYF. The CDR3 DNA is TGCGCCAGCAGCCGGGACAGGGGTTTCTACGAGCAGTACTTC.

The rearrangement uses TRBV15 and TRBJ2-1, with 7 bases aligning to TRBD2. CDR3 length: 11 amino acids. Losses at the gene ends were 8 bases for V and 8 bases for J; bases not matched to a gene: 3. Germline CDR1 LNHNV, CDR2 YYDKDF (reference sequence). The chain's CDR3 is CATGGGYEQFF. CDR3 DNA sequence: TGTGCCACCGGGGGAGGGTATGAGCAGTTCTTC. The full variable domain, completed using reference TRBV15 and TRBJ2-1, is DAMVIQNPRYQVTQFGKPVTLSCSQTLNHNVMYWYQQKSSQAPKLLFHYYDKDFNNEADTPDNFQSRRPNTSFCFLDIRSPGLGDTAMYLCATGGGYEQFFGPGTRLTVL.